Listed below are T cell receptor beta chains from one sample, sequenced in a study of beta chain features in type 1 diabetes. The protocol was immunoSEQ multiplex PCR, while the TCRdb copy is restricted to in-frame clones and leaves out a portion. This table has 250,000 to 400,000 clones, 14% appearing once. The sample consisted of central memory CD4+ T cells from blood. These receptor sequences come from a young man in good health. CDR3s include the opening cysteine and the closing phenylalanine or tryptophan. Fields, in order: J gene, V gene, CDR3 protein.

j_gene: TRBJ1-4; v_gene: TRBV7-2; CDR3aa: CASSTRDSNEKLFF
j_gene: TRBJ2-5; v_gene: TRBV7-9; CDR3aa: CASSLREGETQYF
j_gene: TRBJ1-4; v_gene: TRBV4-3; CDR3aa: CASSQDRNGFEKLFF
j_gene: TRBJ2-3; v_gene: TRBV2; CDR3aa: CASTGEPTDTQYF
j_gene: TRBJ2-4; v_gene: TRBV9; CDR3aa: CASSPPGGANIQYF
j_gene: TRBJ2-5; v_gene: TRBV13; CDR3aa: CASSLIAVQETQYF
j_gene: TRBJ2-1; v_gene: TRBV5-1; CDR3aa: CASYYTSSYNEQFF
j_gene: TRBJ2-7; v_gene: TRBV14; CDR3aa: CASSRHSGGGEQYF
j_gene: TRBJ1-2; v_gene: TRBV5-6; CDR3aa: CASSLNRADGYTF
j_gene: TRBJ2-7; v_gene: TRBV7-8; CDR3aa: CASSFGASGTYEQYF
j_gene: TRBJ1-2; v_gene: TRBV19; CDR3aa: CASSVSLALGYTF
j_gene: TRBJ2-3; v_gene: TRBV11-1; CDR3aa: CASSWVGDTQYF
j_gene: TRBJ1-1; v_gene: TRBV19; CDR3aa: CASSISGMNTEAFF
j_gene: TRBJ2-3; v_gene: TRBV28; CDR3aa: CASSLPVSNTQYF
j_gene: TRBJ1-2; v_gene: TRBV5-1; CDR3aa: CASSLADRNYGYTF
j_gene: TRBJ2-1; v_gene: TRBV10-3; CDR3aa: CAISESAGERYNEQFF